Shown below are 32 T cell receptor beta chains from a single sample sequenced in a study of response to subunit inactivated influenza vaccine. One entry per CDR3 protein results from TCRdb running MiXCR on the RT-PCR reads. The sample lists under 950,000 distinct CDR3 sequences; about 20% were seen once. Sequenced material: PBMCs from blood, taken 5 days after vaccination. These receptors were obtained from a man aged 50-59 years who received an inactivated influenza vaccine.

The chain uses TRBV7-3 and TRBJ2-1; 12 bases agree with TRBD2. CDR3 size: 16 residues. The germline V gene has CDR1 SGHTA and CDR2 FQGTGA. The V gene end was trimmed by 5 bases and the J gene end by 6 bases; junction bases not matched to a gene: 8. The CDR3, as DNA: TGTGCCAGCAGCCCGAGTATGACTAGCGGGGGCAATGAGCAGTTCTTC. It translates to CASSPSMTSGGNEQFF.

The rearrangement uses TRBV6-5 and TRBJ2-5; 8 positions match TRBD1. This CDR3 spans 18 amino acids. V lost 4 bases and J lost 5; bases outside the gene matches: 18. The germline V gene encodes CDR1 MNHEY and CDR2 SVGAGI. CDR3 DNA sequence: TGTGCCAGCAGTTTTTCATTCCCGGACAGGGAGAGATTGGAGACCCAGTACTTC. Residues: CASSFSFPDRERLETQYF.

The V and J genes are TRBV5-1 and TRBJ1-6; TRBD1 is a possible D gene (6 bases). V lost 4 bases to trimming and J lost 7 bases, with 15 bases between them. The CDR3 has 15 amino acids. Germline values: CDR1 SGHRS, CDR2 YFSETQ. The CDR3 nucleotides read TGCGCCAGCAGCCCCAGGGGAGATCGGAATTCACCCCTCCACTTT. It translates to CASSPRGDRNSPLHF.

The V and J genes are TRBV5-1 and TRBJ1-4, with D unresolved. The CDR3 covers 14 residues. CDR1 SGHRS and CDR2 YFSETQ come from the germline V gene. With 0 bases removed from V and 3 bases from J, the gap between germline ends came to 6 bases. The CDR3 DNA reads as TGCGCCAGCAGCTTGGGCAGACCTAATGAAAAACTGTTTTTT. Residues: CASSLGRPNEKLFF.

The J gene is TRBJ2-7, the V gene TRBV12-3 or TRBV12-4; TRBD2 aligns across 9 bases. V shed 5 bases, J shed 6 bases, and the junction held 2 bases outside the gene matches. There are 12 residues in the CDR3. The DNA of the CDR3 is TGTGCCAGCAGTCCGGGACTAGCCGAGCAGTACTTC. As protein: CASSPGLAEQYF.

This clonotype was counted between two and nine times. J is TRBJ2-2 and V is TRBV6-1; D possibly matches TRBD1 or TRBD2 (5 bases each). CDR3 size: 14 residues. V gave up 5 bases and J gave up 7 bases, with 14 bases separating them. CDR1 and CDR2 (germline): MNHNS, SASEGT. The CDR3 DNA is TGTGCCAGCAGTCGGGACCTCCTTATCGGGGAGCTGTTTTTT. Translated, it gives CASSRDLLIGELFF.

This clonotype was found a few times. The chain employs TRBV4-3 and TRBJ2-7; the match to TRBD1 covers 7 bases. This CDR3 region has 15 residues. After removal of 0 bases from V and 5 bases from J, the junction contained 7 bases not matched to a gene. Germline V gene lookup returns CDR1 LGHNA and CDR2 YSLEER. The DNA of the CDR3 is TGCGCCAGCAGCCAAGACGGACAGGATAGTGACGAGCAGTACTTC. The encoded protein is CASSQDGQDSDEQYF.

This clonotype was found a few times. V is TRBV5-1 and J is TRBJ2-5, with 8 bases fitting TRBD1. V was clipped by 0 bases and J by 4 bases; unmatched bases: 8. The CDR3 totals 16 residues. Germline V gene lookup returns CDR1 SGHRS and CDR2 YFSETQ. The CDR3: CASSLEQGATVETQYF. The CDR3 coding sequence is TGCGCCAGCAGCTTGGAGCAGGGGGCGACGGTAGAGACCCAGTACTTC. Variable domain in full (rest from reference TRBV5-1 and TRBJ2-5): KAGVTQTPRYLIKTRGQQVTLSCSPISGHRSVSWYQQTPGQGLQFLFEYFSETQRNKGNFPGRFSGRQFSNSRSEMNVSTLELGDSALYLCASSLEQGATVETQYFGPGTRLLVL.

In this sample, this clonotype turned up a few times. CDR3 DNA: TGCGCCAGCAGATTAACCGGGAATCCCCACGAGCAGTACTTC. As protein: CASRLTGNPHEQYF. The V and J genes are TRBV5-1 and TRBJ2-7; D perhaps matches TRBD2 (5 bases). This CDR3 contains 14 residues. The germline V gene has CDR1 SGHRS and CDR2 YFSETQ. Between the trimmed V and J ends, which lost 5 bases and 5 bases, there was a span of 17 bases. Using reference TRBV5-1 and TRBJ2-7 for the parts outside the CDR3, the full variable domain is KAGVTQTPRYLIKTRGQQVTLSCSPISGHRSVSWYQQTPGQGLQFLFEYFSETQRNKGNFPGRFSGRQFSNSRSEMNVSTLELGDSALYLCASRLTGNPHEQYFGPGTRLTVT.

This clonotype has more than one count but fewer than ten. The chain uses TRBV18 and TRBJ2-1; possible D gene TRBD1, 6 bases. In germline, CDR1 is KGHSH, CDR2 LQKENI. The CDR3 has 14 residues. The V gene lost 0 bases and the J gene lost 8 bases, with 11 bases spanning the gap. The DNA for the CDR3 is TGTGCCAGCTCACCACCACAGGGTTCGGATGAGCAGTTCTTC. Its translation is CASSPPQGSDEQFF.

The chain couples TRBV12-3 or TRBV12-4 to TRBJ2-7; D remains unclear. V was pared by 6 bases and J by 7 bases, with 10 bases between. The CDR3 is 11 amino acids. The CDR3 loop reads CASSLTKEQYF. The DNA of the CDR3 is TGTGCCAGCAGCCTGACGAAAGAGCAGTACTTC.

As concerns this clonotype: A read error is possible here, since a much larger clone lies one base away. The V and J genes are TRBV12-3 or TRBV12-4 and TRBJ2-7; maybe TRBD1 (6 bases). CDR3 length equals 13 residues. This CDR3 is CASSSGHLYEHYF. CDR3 nucleotide sequence: TGTGCCAGCAGTTCGGGACACCTCTACGAGCATTACTTC.

This clonotype was detected ten times or more. The rearrangement uses TRBV11-2 and TRBJ2-3, with 9 bases fitting TRBD1. The CDR3 runs 14 residues. Germline values: CDR1 SGHAT, CDR2 FQNNGV. Trimming removed 3 bases from V and 5 bases from J; junction bases left unmatched: 3. The DNA for the CDR3 is TGTGCCAGCAGCTTGGGACAGGGAGTAGATACGCAGTATTTT. It specifies CASSLGQGVDTQYF.

This clonotype was picked up a small number of times. The chain has TRBV12-3 or TRBV12-4 and TRBJ2-1; D is unresolved. V was cut by 6 bases and J by 2 bases, with 8 bases left in between. The CDR3 has 13 residues. Written as DNA, the CDR3 is TGTGCCAGCAGCTCCCCAGCCTACAATGAGCAGTTCTTC. This encodes CASSSPAYNEQFF.

This clonotype was seen a handful of times. CDR3 region: CAISDRRGSTDTQYF. The CDR3 DNA is TGTGCCATCAGTGATCGGCGGGGGAGCACAGATACGCAGTATTTT. The chain has TRBV10-3 and TRBJ2-3; TRBD2 matches 7 bases. CDR1 is ENHRY and CDR2 is SYGVKD in the germline V gene. The CDR3 sequence is 15 residues long. The V segment lost 3 bases and the J segment 0 bases; nucleotides outside the gene matches: 3.

In this sample, this clonotype turned up many times. This chain joins TRBV12-3 or TRBV12-4 and TRBJ2-7, with D possibly matching TRBD1 (5 bases). Trimming cost V 3 bases and J 4 bases, with 10 bases left between them. This CDR3 is 13 amino acids long. The CDR3 nucleotides read TGTGCCAGCAGTTTGGCAGGGATGTACGAGCAGTACTTC. It specifies CASSLAGMYEQYF.

The rearrangement links TRBV4-3 to TRBJ2-7, with D perhaps TRBD1 or TRBD2 (5 bases each). The germline V gene encodes CDR1 LGHNA and CDR2 YSLEER. The CDR3 runs to 14 residues. V gave up 9 bases and J gave up 6 bases, with 21 bases separating them. The CDR3 reads CASSPTNLRGEQYF. DNA of the CDR3: TGCGCCAGTAGTCCGACTAACCTAAGGGGCGAGCAGTACTTC.

Many counts were recorded for this clonotype. This chain connects TRBV12-3 or TRBV12-4 to TRBJ1-1; D is undetermined. Trimming took off 7 bases at V and 0 bases at J, with 27 bases between the two ends. The CDR3 sequence is 19 residues long. The CDR3 here is CASTNTGRVHNLMNTEAFF. The CDR3 bases are TGTGCCAGCACCAACACGGGGAGAGTACACAACCTAATGAACACTGAAGCTTTCTTT.

This rearrangement joins TRBV12-3 or TRBV12-4 to TRBJ2-5; perhaps D is TRBD1 or TRBD2 (5 bases each). There are 15 residues in the CDR3. V lost 5 bases and J lost 2, with 15 bases in between. CDR3 in amino acids: CASSPEGKGQETQYF. CDR3 DNA sequence: TGTGCCAGCAGTCCCGAGGGGAAAGGGCAAGAGACCCAGTACTTC.

The CDR3: CSARGDRGNSPLHF. As DNA, the CDR3 is TGCAGTGCTAGGGGGGACAGGGGAAATTCACCCCTCCACTTT. The rearrangement uses TRBV20-1 and TRBJ1-6; 10 nucleotides align to TRBD1. The germline V gene has CDR1 DFQATT and CDR2 SNEGSKA (reference sequence). Trimming at V came to 3 bases and at J to 7 bases, leaving 3 bases not matched to a gene. CDR3 size: 14 residues.

There are a few counts of this clonotype. V and J are TRBV20-1 and TRBJ1-1; TRBD1 agrees at 8 bases. This CDR3 is built from 14 residues. After removal of 5 bases from V and 8 bases from J, the junction contained 13 bases not matched to a gene. The V gene's germline CDR1 is DFQATT and CDR2 SNEGSKA (reference sequence). The CDR3 sequence: CSAARQGRVTEAFF. DNA of the CDR3: TGCAGTGCTGCCCGACAGGGGAGGGTCACCGAAGCTTTCTTT.

This clonotype showed up just a few times. The CDR3 coding sequence is TGCGCCAGCAGAAAGTTCATGAACACTGAAGCTTTCTTT. Translation gives CASRKFMNTEAFF. This chain links TRBV5-1 with TRBJ1-1; D is unresolved. The V gene's germline CDR1 is SGHRS and CDR2 YFSETQ. Trimming left V 5 bases short and J 0 bases short, with 8 bases between. The CDR3 has 13 residues.

J is TRBJ1-1 and V is TRBV7-2; no definite D call. The ends were cut back, 2 bases at V and 1 base at J, with 11 bases in the middle. The CDR3 is 15 amino acids. CDR1 is SGHTA and CDR2 is FQGNSA in the germline V gene. The CDR3 DNA follows: TGTGCCAGCAGCTTACTTTCAGGAGCGAACACTGAAGCTTTCTTT. It specifies CASSLLSGANTEAFF.

This chain's CDR3 is CAIIDEGDPNEKLFF. In DNA, the CDR3 is TGTGCCATCATCGACGAAGGGGACCCTAATGAAAAACTGTTTTTT. The J gene is TRBJ1-4, the V gene TRBV10-3; D is perhaps TRBD1 (5 bases). Germline CDR1 reads ENHRY; CDR2 reads SYGVKD. V dropped 7 bases and J dropped 3 bases, with 15 bases sitting between them. This CDR3 contains 15 residues.

The CDR3 here is CSARVGHRQETQYF. The CDR3 DNA reads as TGCAGTGCTAGAGTTGGTCACAGACAAGAGACCCAGTACTTC. V usage is TRBV20-1 and J usage is TRBJ2-5; unclear D gene. CDR3 size: 14 residues. In germline, CDR1 is DFQATT, CDR2 SNEGSKA (reference sequence). V lost 1 base, J lost 2 bases, and 11 bases lay in between.

In this sample, this clonotype turned up once. This sequence joins TRBV19 and TRBJ2-5; no definite D call. Between the trimmed V and J ends, which lost 3 bases and 12 bases, there was a span of 17 bases. The CDR3 contains 13 residues. Germline-derived CDR1 and CDR2 are LNHDA and SQIVND (reference sequence). CDR3 region: CASSISTSAKEYF. Here the CDR3 DNA reads TGTGCCAGTAGTATCTCAACGTCTGCTAAGGAGTACTTC. Together with reference TRBV19 and TRBJ2-5, the CDR3 gives the full variable domain: DGGITQSPKYLFRKEGQNVTLSCEQNLNHDAMYWYRQDPGQGLRLIYYSQIVNDFQKGDIAEGYSVSREKKESFPLTVTSAQKNPTAFYLCASSISTSAKEYFGPGTRLLVL.

The sample holds a few counts of this clonotype. J is TRBJ2-3 and V is TRBV27; perhaps TRBD2 as D (6 bases). The CDR3 contains 11 residues. From germline, CDR1 is MNHEY and CDR2 SMNVEV (reference sequence). Trimming stripped 2 bases from V and 11 bases from J, with 8 bases between. The CDR3 spells CASSLGRMQYF. The CDR3 nucleotides read TGTGCCAGCAGTTTAGGGAGGATGCAGTATTTT.

This clonotype has only a few counts. This chain joins TRBV28 and TRBJ1-2; 9 bases fit TRBD1. Germline V gene data show CDR1 as MDHEN and CDR2 as SYDVKM. V trimming: 5 bases; J trimming: 4 bases; junction bases outside the gene matches: 5. The CDR3 extends over 14 amino acids. CDR3 in amino acids: CASSQGQGRYGYTF. DNA for the CDR3: TGTGCCAGCAGTCAGGGACAGGGCCGCTATGGCTACACCTTC.

This clonotype was observed a handful of times. This chain joins TRBV6-5 and TRBJ1-2, with a tentative D call TRBD1 (5 bases). Trimming removed 0 bases at V and 4 bases at J, with 21 bases between. Germline V lookup: CDR1 MNHEY, CDR2 SVGAGI. CDR3 size: 18 residues. In DNA, the CDR3 is TGTGCCAGCAGTTACTCGATACAGGCTTCAGCAAGGGGCTATGGCTACACCTTC. Protein sequence: CASSYSIQASARGYGYTF.

This chain joins TRBV7-2 and TRBJ1-2; D not certain. There are 12 residues in the CDR3. Trimming left V 4 bases short and J 7 bases short, with 10 bases between. In germline, CDR1 is SGHTA, CDR2 FQGNSA. The CDR3 DNA sequence: TGTGCCAGCAGCTCCGGGCGCATTGGCTACACCTTC. Protein: CASSSGRIGYTF.

This chain uses TRBV9 with TRBJ1-1; 8 nucleotides agree with TRBD1. CDR1 and CDR2 from the germline V gene are SGDLS and YYNGEE. The CDR3 is 13 residues long. V lost 4 bases, J lost 7 bases, and 6 bases stayed unmatched. The CDR3 loop reads CASSPRQGNEAFF. CDR3 in DNA: TGTGCCAGCAGCCCCCGACAGGGGAATGAAGCTTTCTTT. Supplemented by reference TRBV9 and TRBJ1-1, the full variable domain reads DSGVTQTPKHLITATGQRVTLRCSPRSGDLSVYWYQQSLDQGLQFLIQYYNGEERAKGNILERFSAQQFPDLHSELNLSSLELGDSALYFCASSPRQGNEAFFGQGTRLTVV.

This clonotype has more than one count but fewer than ten. CDR3 in amino acids: CAIRGTGGSGANVLTF. The CDR3 region has the DNA TGTGCCATCAGGGGGACAGGAGGATCTGGGGCCAACGTCCTGACTTTC. The chain links TRBV10-3 to TRBJ2-6, with 8 bases matching TRBD1. Germline values: CDR1 ENHRY, CDR2 SYGVKD. CDR3 length: 16 residues. The ends lost 6 bases at V and 1 base at J; junction bases unmatched: 5.